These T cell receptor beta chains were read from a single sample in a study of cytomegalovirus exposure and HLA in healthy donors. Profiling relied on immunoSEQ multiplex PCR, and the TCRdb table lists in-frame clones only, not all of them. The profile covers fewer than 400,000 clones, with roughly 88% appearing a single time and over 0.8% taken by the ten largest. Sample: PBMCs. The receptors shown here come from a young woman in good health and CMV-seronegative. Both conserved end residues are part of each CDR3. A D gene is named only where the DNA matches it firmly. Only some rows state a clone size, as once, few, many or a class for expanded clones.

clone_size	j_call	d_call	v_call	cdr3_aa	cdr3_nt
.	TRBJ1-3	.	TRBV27	CASRGTSSGNTIYF	TGTGCCAGCAGGGGGACAAGCTCTGGAAACACCATATATTTT
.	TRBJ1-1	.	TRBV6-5	CASRRAAGNTEAFF	TGTGCCAGCAGAAGAGCCGCGGGGAACACTGAAGCTTTCTTT
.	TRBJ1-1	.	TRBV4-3	CASSQVGGAGGNF	TGCGCCAGCAGCCAAGTAGGAGGGGCGGGTGGCAACTTT
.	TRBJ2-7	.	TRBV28	CASRRGGGPYEQYF	TGTGCCAGCAGAAGGGGCGGCGGCCCCTACGAGCAGTACTTC
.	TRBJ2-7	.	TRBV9	CASSGPGEEQYF	TGTGCCAGCAGCGGGCCTGGAGAGGAGCAGTACTTC
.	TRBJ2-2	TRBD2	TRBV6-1	CASSETSGVGELFF	TGTGCCAGCAGTGAAACTAGCGGGGTCGGGGAGCTGTTTTTT
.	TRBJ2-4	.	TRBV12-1	CASSLGLAGARTKAKNIQYF	TGTGCCAGCAGCTTGGGACTAGCGGGAGCCCGAACTAAAGCCAAAAACATTCAGTACTTC
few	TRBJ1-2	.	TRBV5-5	CASRQGLGGYTF	TGTGCCAGCAGGCAGGGTTTGGGTGGCTACACCTTC
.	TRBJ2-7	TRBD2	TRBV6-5	CASGLAGAREQYF	TGTGCCAGCGGTCTAGCGGGGGCCCGGGAGCAGTACTTC
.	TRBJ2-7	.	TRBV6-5	CASKSSRGSSYEQYF	TGTGCCAGCAAAAGTTCTCGGGGGAGCTCCTACGAGCAGTACTTC
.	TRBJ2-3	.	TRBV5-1	CASSLDGSTDTQYF	TGCGCCAGCAGCTTGGACGGGAGCACAGATACGCAGTATTTT
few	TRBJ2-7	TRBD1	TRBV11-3	CASSLEGGQGDEQYF	TGTGCCAGCAGCTTAGAGGGGGGACAGGGGGACGAGCAGTACTTC
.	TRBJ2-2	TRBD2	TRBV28	CASSPLGSGRAGELFF	TGTGCCAGCAGCCCCCTGGGTAGCGGGAGAGCCGGGGAGCTGTTTTTT
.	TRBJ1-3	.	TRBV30	CAWSVNLGDTIYF	TGTGCCTGGAGTGTCAACCTAGGGGACACCATATATTTT
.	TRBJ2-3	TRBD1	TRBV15	CATSRGQGPDTQYF	TGTGCCACCAGCCGCGGACAGGGGCCAGATACGCAGTATTTT
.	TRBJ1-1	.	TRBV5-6	CASSSRYGPGGRTEAFF	TGTGCCAGCAGCTCTCGGTACGGGCCCGGGGGGCGCACTGAAGCTTTCTTT
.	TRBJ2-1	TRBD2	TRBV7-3	CASSLTMLAGGGNEQFF	TGTGCCAGCAGCTTAACGATGCTAGCGGGGGGAGGCAATGAGCAGTTCTTC
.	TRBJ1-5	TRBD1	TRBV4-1	CASSQDRTGRFSNQPQHF	TGCGCCAGCAGCCAAGACCGGACAGGGCGATTTAGCAATCAGCCCCAGCATTTT
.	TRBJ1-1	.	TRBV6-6	CASSYSSSGSEAFF	TGTGCCAGCAGTTACTCCTCCTCGGGTAGTGAAGCTTTCTTT
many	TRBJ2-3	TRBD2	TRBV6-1	CASSEWRLATDTQYF	TGTGCCAGCAGTGAATGGCGACTAGCGACAGATACGCAGTATTTT
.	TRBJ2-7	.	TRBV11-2	CASSPWGATYEQYF	TGTGCCAGCAGCCCTTGGGGAGCGACCTACGAGCAGTACTTC
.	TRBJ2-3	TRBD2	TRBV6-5	CASSYNLAGAADTQYF	TGTGCCAGCAGTTACAACCTAGCGGGAGCGGCAGATACGCAGTATTTT
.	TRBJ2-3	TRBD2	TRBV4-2	CASSHPSVTSGSLTDTQYF	TGTGCCAGCAGCCACCCTTCCGTGACTAGCGGGAGTTTGACAGATACGCAGTATTTT
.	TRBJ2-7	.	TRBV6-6	CASSYLLIRQEEEQYF	TGTGCCAGCAGTTACCTACTTATTCGGCAGGAGGAGGAGCAGTACTTC
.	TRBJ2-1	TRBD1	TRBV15	CATSPSAGGMVEQFF	TGTGCCACCAGCCCCTCGGCAGGGGGTATGGTTGAGCAGTTCTTC
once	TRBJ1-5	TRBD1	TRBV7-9	CASSSTDRFGQPQHF	TGTGCCAGCAGCTCTACGGACAGGTTTGGTCAGCCCCAGCATTTT
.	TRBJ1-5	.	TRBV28	CAMQGRDQPQHF	TGTGCCATGCAGGGGAGGGATCAGCCCCAGCATTTT
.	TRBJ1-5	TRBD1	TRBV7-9	CASSLGQGQRNQPQHF	TGTGCCAGCAGCTTAGGACAGGGTCAGCGCAATCAGCCCCAGCATTTT
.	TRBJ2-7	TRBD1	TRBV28	CASSLEGQVYEQYF	TGTGCCAGCAGTTTAGAGGGACAGGTCTACGAGCAGTACTTC
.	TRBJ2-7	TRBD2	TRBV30	CAWSVGLAGYEQYF	TGTGCCTGGAGTGTAGGCCTAGCGGGCTACGAGCAGTACTTC
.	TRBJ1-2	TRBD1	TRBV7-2	CASSLVAVGQGASGYTF	TGTGCCAGCAGCTTAGTGGCGGTGGGTCAGGGGGCAAGTGGCTACACCTTC
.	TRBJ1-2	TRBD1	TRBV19	CASSPSMTGDYGYTF	TGTGCCAGTAGTCCTTCGATGACAGGGGACTATGGCTACACCTTC
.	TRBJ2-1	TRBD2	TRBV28	CASSGLARNNEQFF	TGTGCCAGCTCCGGACTAGCGCGCAACAATGAGCAGTTCTTC
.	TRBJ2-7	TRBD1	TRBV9	CASSGTRTGYEQYF	TGTGCCAGCAGCGGGACAAGGACAGGTTACGAGCAGTACTTC
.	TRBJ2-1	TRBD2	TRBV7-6	CASSLGPGWSGRALVNEQFF	TGTGCCAGCAGCTTAGGCCCCGGGTGGAGCGGGAGGGCCTTAGTGAATGAGCAGTTCTTC
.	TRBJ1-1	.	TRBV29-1	CSPQRTRGGLVAGTEAFF	TGCAGCCCCCAGCGGACGAGAGGGGGTCTGGTCGCGGGCACTGAAGCTTTCTTT
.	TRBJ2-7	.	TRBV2	CASSLSSYEQYF	TGTGCCAGCAGTCTGAGCTCCTACGAGCAGTACTTC
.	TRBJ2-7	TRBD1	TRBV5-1	CASSLAGTGANLNSYEQYF	TGCGCCAGCAGCTTGGCCGGGACAGGGGCCAATCTAAACTCCTACGAGCAGTACTTC
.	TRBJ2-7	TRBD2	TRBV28	CASSSSGLAEGYEQYF	TGTGCCAGCAGTTCCTCCGGACTAGCCGAGGGATACGAGCAGTACTTC
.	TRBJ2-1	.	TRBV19	CASSFLGERLFF	TGTGCCAGTAGTTTTTTAGGGGAAAGATTGTTCTTC
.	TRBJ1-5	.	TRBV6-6	CASRTGNQPQHF	TGTGCCAGCAGGACTGGCAATCAGCCCCAGCATTTT
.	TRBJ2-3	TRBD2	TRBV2	CASSDTGTRADTQYF	TGTGCCAGCAGTGACACCGGGACTAGGGCAGATACGCAGTATTTT
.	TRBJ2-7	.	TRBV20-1	CSVRDYEQYF	TGCAGTGTGCGGGACTACGAGCAGTACTTC
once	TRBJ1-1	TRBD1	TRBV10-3	CAIGTGLNTEAFF	TGTGCCATCGGGACAGGGTTGAACACTGAAGCTTTCTTT
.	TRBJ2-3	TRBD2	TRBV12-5	CASGTTSSLAGGPTDTQYF	TGTGCTAGTGGTACCACCTCGAGTCTAGCGGGAGGACCCACAGATACGCAGTATTTT
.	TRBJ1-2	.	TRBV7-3	CASSLIPGNYGYTF	TGTGCCAGCAGCTTAATACCAGGGAACTATGGCTACACCTTC
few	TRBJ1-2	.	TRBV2	CASSDYGYTF	TGTGCCAGCTCGGACTATGGCTACACCTTC
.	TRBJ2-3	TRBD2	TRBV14	CASSLRLAGSDTQYF	TGTGCCAGCAGCCTCCGATTAGCGGGATCAGATACGCAGTATTTT
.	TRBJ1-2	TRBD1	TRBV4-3	CASSQDTKGAGSLTF	TGCGCCAGCAGCCAAGATACCAAGGGGGCAGGGAGTTTAACCTTC
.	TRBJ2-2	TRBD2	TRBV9	CASSAGGLAGGLNTGELFF	TGTGCCAGCAGCGCCGGGGGACTAGCGGGAGGGCTGAACACCGGGGAGCTGTTTTTT
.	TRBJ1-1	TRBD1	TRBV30	CAWSAPGGITEAFF	TGTGCCTGGAGTGCCCCAGGGGGAATCACTGAAGCTTTCTTT
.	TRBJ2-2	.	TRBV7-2	CASTVRVAGELFF	TGTGCCAGCACCGTCCGGGTGGCCGGGGAGCTGTTTTTT
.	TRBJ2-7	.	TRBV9	CASSAEPIGTRGVYEQYF	TGTGCCAGCAGCGCGGAGCCGATTGGGACACGGGGGGTCTACGAGCAGTACTTC
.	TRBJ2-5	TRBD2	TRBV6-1	CASSEAPGGRETQYF	TGTGCCAGCAGTGAAGCGCCGGGAGGCAGGGAGACCCAGTACTTC
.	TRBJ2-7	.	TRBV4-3	CASSQDVGGYEQYF	TGCGCCAGCAGCCAAGATGTCGGGGGCTACGAGCAGTACTTC
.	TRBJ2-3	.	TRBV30	CAYTRGGDTQYF	TGTGCCTACACCCGTGGGGGCGATACGCAGTATTTT
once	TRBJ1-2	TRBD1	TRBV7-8	CASSFPGTGSKNYGYTF	TGTGCCAGCAGCTTTCCGGGGACAGGGTCTAAGAACTATGGCTACACCTTC